This T cell receptor (beta chain) is drawn from a study of T cell responses to AZD1222 COVID-19 vaccine. About the study: Whether given at about 4 or about 12 weeks, second doses were pooled. Study results and limitations: Baseline seropositives among AZD1222 recipients totaled only five to seven.

Trimming took 1 base from V and 0 from J, leaving 6 bases between them. In germline, CDR1 is SGHAT, CDR2 FQDESV (reference sequence). The CDR3 loop spans 14 amino acids. This clone occurred once. Its antigen is undetermined. Using immunoSEQ multiplex PCR, the repertoire was profiled, and TCRdb retains in-frame clones only, with some absent. The data show fewer than 250,000 clones, about 92% seen once. The chain recombines TRBV11-1 with TRBJ1-1; D is undetermined. This receptor was obtained from an adult in good health. Sequencing used peripheral blood, obtained on day 0 of AZD1222 vaccination. The CDR3 sequence is CASSLEGMNTEAFF. CDR3 nucleotides: TGTGCCAGCAGCTTAGAGGGCATGAACACTGAAGCTTTCTTT.